The 10 T cell receptor beta chains listed next were all sequenced from one sample in a study of shared clonotypes between healthy human individuals. This table comes from immunoSEQ multiplex PCR, and its TCRdb copy is limited to in-frame clones, with some not included. The sample records more than 550,000 clones, roughly 72% being singletons. The sample taken for sequencing was memory CD4+ T cells sorted from blood. Documented subset: CD45RA-negative fraction. Receptors originate from a woman in her 30s in good health.

This clone came up once. The CDR3 loop is CASSQELAVTDTQYF. The CDR3 DNA reads as TGTGCCAGCAGCCAAGAACTAGCGGTCACAGATACGCAGTATTTT. The genes are TRBV4-2 and TRBJ2-3; 8 positions agree with TRBD2. From germline, CDR1 is LGHNA and CDR2 YNFKEQ. Trimming took 0 bases from V and 2 from J; bases not matched to a gene: 1. CDR3 length: 15 amino acids.

This chain links TRBV7-8 with TRBJ2-7; 9 bases agree with TRBD2. The CDR3 contains 14 residues. V shed 5 bases and J 7 bases; nucleotides not matched to a gene: 9. From germline, CDR1 is SGHVS and CDR2 FQNEAQ. The CDR3 nucleotides are TGTGCCAGCAGCGGTCGACTAGCGGAGGGGGAGCAGTACTTC. Amino acids: CASSGRLAEGEQYF.

This clone was detected many times. The chain has TRBV6-6 and TRBJ2-7; D remains unclear. From germline, CDR1 is MNHNY and CDR2 SVGAGI (reference sequence). The CDR3 sequence is 11 residues long. The V end was cut by 5 bases, the J end by 2 bases, with 4 bases between. In nucleotides, the CDR3 is TGTGCCAGCAGTACGGCCTACGAGCAGTACTTC. Translated: CASSTAYEQYF.

The chain carries TRBV30 and TRBJ1-1; 8 bases match TRBD1. The CDR3 loop spans 17 amino acids. V gave up 4 bases and J gave up 5 bases; unmatched junction bases: 18. The germline V gene has CDR1 GTSNPN and CDR2 SVGIG (reference sequence). Here the CDR3 reads CAWTKDRDFFLRTEAFF. DNA of the CDR3: TGTGCCTGGACTAAGGACAGGGATTTCTTTCTTAGAACTGAAGCTTTCTTT.

V gene TRBV7-2 combines with J gene TRBJ2-2; D not certain. Between the trimmed V and J ends, which lost 3 bases and 5 bases, there was a span of 7 bases. The germline CDR1 and CDR2 sequences are SGHTA and FQGNSA. The CDR3 consists of 13 residues. Here the CDR3 reads CASSFVGTGELFF. As DNA, the CDR3 is TGTGCCAGCAGCTTCGTGGGAACCGGGGAGCTGTTTTTT. Together with reference TRBV7-2 and TRBJ2-2, the CDR3 gives the full variable domain: GAGVSQSPSNKVTEKGKDVELRCDPISGHTALYWYRQSLGQGLEFLIYFQGNSAPDKSGLPSDRFSAERTGGSVSTLTIQRTQQEDSAVYLCASSFVGTGELFFGEGSRLTVL.

The chain uses TRBV19 and TRBJ2-2; 7 bases agree with TRBD1. The junction had 26 bases not matched to a gene; V was cut back by 7 bases and J by 3 bases. Germline V gene sequence: CDR1 LNHDA, CDR2 SQIVND (reference sequence). The CDR3 totals 21 residues. The CDR3 protein is CASKNGAGGRAEARDTGELFF. In DNA, the CDR3 is TGTGCCAGTAAAAACGGGGCAGGGGGTAGAGCGGAGGCGCGAGACACCGGGGAGCTGTTTTTT.

This clone showed up many times. The V call is TRBV4-2, the J call TRBJ1-4; 7 bases agree with TRBD1. CDR3 length: 15 amino acids. CDR1 and CDR2 (germline): LGHNA, YNFKEQ. V shed 1 base and J 11 bases; nucleotides not matched to a gene: 10. The CDR3 here is CASSQGDSDLGKLFF. In DNA form, the CDR3 reads TGTGCCAGCAGCCAAGGGGACAGTGACCTTGGTAAACTGTTTTTT.

This rearrangement joins TRBV18 to TRBJ1-1; unclear D gene. Germline CDR1 KGHSH, CDR2 LQKENI. V was shortened by 3 bases and J by 6 bases, with 8 bases between the two germline ends. The CDR3 spans 12 residues. The CDR3 sequence is CASSPLSPEAFF. The CDR3 DNA reads as TGTGCCAGCTCACCTCTGAGCCCTGAAGCTTTCTTT.

This clone has just a few counts. The chain combines TRBV7-3 with TRBJ2-5, with a possible D match to TRBD2 (6 bases). Trimming took 4 bases from V and 1 from J, leaving 10 bases between them. The CDR3 contains 14 residues. Germline loops: CDR1 SGHTA, CDR2 FQGTGA. CDR3 amino acids: CASSSSGLQETQYF. The CDR3 DNA sequence: TGTGCCAGCAGCTCATCGGGACTCCAAGAGACCCAGTACTTC.

This clone was observed a handful of times. Just one base apart from a much larger clone, this may be a read error. Other nucleotide sequences in the sample specify the same CDR3. V is TRBV18 and J is TRBJ1-2; no clear D gene. The V gene's germline CDR1 is KGHSH and CDR2 LQKENI. The CDR3 consists of 13 residues. V was pared by 0 bases and J by 0 bases, with 2 bases between. The DNA for the CDR3 is TGTGCCAGCTCACCACCGGCTAACTATGGCTACACCTTC. This translates into CASSPPANYGYTF.